These T cell receptor beta chains were read from a single sample in a study of T-cell reconstitution after alpha-beta-depleted transplantation in children. One entry per CDR3 protein, called by TCRdb with MiXCR from the PCR reads. The table shows a few hundred thousand distinct CDR3 sequences, with approximately 30% occurring only once. The sample in question was PBMCs, obtained before TCRalphabeta/CD19-depleted stem cell transplant. All receptors derive from a boy under three years old with Wiskott-Aldrich syndrome, due to receive a stem cell transplant. CDR3s include the opening cysteine and the closing phenylalanine or tryptophan. Only part of the rows carry a size: once, few, many, or a class if the clone is expanded.

v_call: TRBV4-2; clone_size: few; j_call: TRBJ2-1; cdr3_aa: CASSQVVHSTDNEQFF
v_call: TRBV20-1; clone_size: .; j_call: TRBJ2-7; cdr3_aa: CSARPRDRPSYEQYF
v_call: TRBV20-1; clone_size: few; j_call: TRBJ2-7; cdr3_aa: CSASLPSYEQYF
v_call: TRBV5-1; clone_size: .; j_call: TRBJ2-5; cdr3_aa: CASSSGQGASETQYF
v_call: TRBV5-1; clone_size: many; j_call: TRBJ2-7; cdr3_aa: CASSQTNPGQGNEQYF
v_call: TRBV5-1; clone_size: few; j_call: TRBJ2-3; cdr3_aa: CASSAPSGTSGRPDTQYF
v_call: TRBV29-1; clone_size: few; j_call: TRBJ1-3; cdr3_aa: CSVRFAVGPSGNTIYF
v_call: TRBV4-2; clone_size: .; j_call: TRBJ1-1; cdr3_aa: CASSQVAGGGLMNTEAFF
v_call: TRBV12-3/TRBV12-4; clone_size: .; j_call: TRBJ2-7; cdr3_aa: CASTKTGTISYEQYF
v_call: TRBV5-1; clone_size: .; j_call: TRBJ1-1; cdr3_aa: CASSFGQGGDGEAFF
v_call: TRBV5-1; clone_size: .; j_call: TRBJ2-7; cdr3_aa: CASSLGGRGPYEQYF
v_call: TRBV5-1; clone_size: .; j_call: TRBJ2-1; cdr3_aa: CASRIWTTRGNEQFF
v_call: TRBV2; clone_size: .; j_call: TRBJ2-1; cdr3_aa: CASSEAAWSYNEQFF
v_call: TRBV5-5; clone_size: .; j_call: TRBJ2-5; cdr3_aa: CASSPQGGFGETQYF
v_call: TRBV4-1; clone_size: .; j_call: TRBJ2-1; cdr3_aa: CASSQEGTGGNEQFF
v_call: TRBV5-5; clone_size: .; j_call: TRBJ2-1; cdr3_aa: CASSQTSSVEQFF
v_call: TRBV7-9; clone_size: few; j_call: TRBJ2-1; cdr3_aa: CASSPIAGGPFNEQFF
v_call: TRBV9; clone_size: .; j_call: TRBJ2-2; cdr3_aa: CASSVGPTGELFF
v_call: TRBV12-3/TRBV12-4; clone_size: .; j_call: TRBJ1-1; cdr3_aa: CASSLVIGGAEAFF
v_call: TRBV29-1; clone_size: .; j_call: TRBJ2-6; cdr3_aa: CSEVPGSGANVLTF
v_call: TRBV10-3; clone_size: .; j_call: TRBJ2-7; cdr3_aa: CAIRTGTSGRRGSYEQYF
v_call: TRBV7-2; clone_size: few; j_call: TRBJ2-2; cdr3_aa: CASSFPSGTGVGELFF
v_call: TRBV30; clone_size: .; j_call: TRBJ1-1; cdr3_aa: CAWGHRNTEAFF
v_call: TRBV3-1; clone_size: few; j_call: TRBJ2-7; cdr3_aa: CASSQGQPTYEQYF
v_call: TRBV3-1; clone_size: few; j_call: TRBJ2-1; cdr3_aa: CASSQPRGLEQFF
v_call: TRBV5-1; clone_size: .; j_call: TRBJ1-1; cdr3_aa: CASSFQGSREAAFF
v_call: TRBV5-6; clone_size: .; j_call: TRBJ2-7; cdr3_aa: CASSLSTASAQYF
v_call: TRBV29-1; clone_size: .; j_call: TRBJ2-5; cdr3_aa: CSVMGPGQVDETQYF
v_call: TRBV4-2; clone_size: .; j_call: TRBJ2-1; cdr3_aa: CASSQETGPVNEQFF
v_call: TRBV5-1; clone_size: .; j_call: TRBJ1-2; cdr3_aa: CASSPGLWAKGFYGYTF
v_call: TRBV15; clone_size: .; j_call: TRBJ2-2; cdr3_aa: CATSRQDFDTGELFF
v_call: TRBV5-1; clone_size: few; j_call: TRBJ2-7; cdr3_aa: CASSPVGGSYEQYF
v_call: TRBV11-1; clone_size: .; j_call: TRBJ2-7; cdr3_aa: CASSSGTSDEQYF
v_call: TRBV27; clone_size: few; j_call: TRBJ2-1; cdr3_aa: CASSFLGSNEQFF
v_call: TRBV20-1; clone_size: few; j_call: TRBJ1-5; cdr3_aa: CSGVGGGQPQHF
v_call: TRBV12-3/TRBV12-4; clone_size: once; j_call: TRBJ1-5; cdr3_aa: CASSFTNQPQHF
v_call: TRBV14; clone_size: .; j_call: TRBJ2-1; cdr3_aa: CASSQVRGSYYNEQFF
v_call: TRBV12-3/TRBV12-4; clone_size: .; j_call: TRBJ2-1; cdr3_aa: CASRLFSGTRRDEQFF
v_call: TRBV5-1; clone_size: many; j_call: TRBJ1-1; cdr3_aa: CASSLAVGTEAFF
v_call: TRBV11-2; clone_size: few; j_call: TRBJ2-5; cdr3_aa: CASSVRDYRGWARAPRGTQYF
v_call: TRBV5-1; clone_size: few; j_call: TRBJ2-2; cdr3_aa: CASSPTERWTGELFF
v_call: TRBV5-1; clone_size: .; j_call: TRBJ2-6; cdr3_aa: CASSLGFRSGANVLTF
v_call: TRBV20-1; clone_size: few; j_call: TRBJ2-6; cdr3_aa: CSARAGSGANVLTF
v_call: TRBV27; clone_size: .; j_call: TRBJ2-7; cdr3_aa: CASSFDITYEQYF
v_call: TRBV29-1; clone_size: .; j_call: TRBJ2-7; cdr3_aa: CSAGAGPAYEQYF
v_call: TRBV7-1; clone_size: .; j_call: TRBJ2-7; cdr3_aa: CACSHSRTSGRHSSYEQYF
v_call: TRBV12-3/TRBV12-4; clone_size: few; j_call: TRBJ2-1; cdr3_aa: CASSLGGPGQTVNEQFF
v_call: TRBV12-3/TRBV12-4; clone_size: few; j_call: TRBJ2-1; cdr3_aa: CASSSRMANEQFF
v_call: TRBV5-6; clone_size: once; j_call: TRBJ2-1; cdr3_aa: CASRPRTSGYNDEQFF
v_call: TRBV6-5; clone_size: few; j_call: TRBJ2-7; cdr3_aa: CASSNRELSYEQYF
v_call: TRBV5-5; clone_size: few; j_call: TRBJ2-7; cdr3_aa: CASSLPRGQTSYEQYF
v_call: TRBV7-6; clone_size: .; j_call: TRBJ2-5; cdr3_aa: CASKTSHSGATQYF
v_call: TRBV20-1; clone_size: few; j_call: TRBJ1-1; cdr3_aa: CSARDPLGAFF
v_call: TRBV7-6; clone_size: few; j_call: TRBJ2-7; cdr3_aa: CASSLGTGGFLGDEQYF
v_call: TRBV7-9; clone_size: few; j_call: TRBJ2-7; cdr3_aa: CASSFHWADSYEQYF